What follows describes a single TCR beta chain. Its specificity is not known. Pregnant or lactating patients and those with other autoimmune diseases or uncontrolled infections were excluded. Clinicians made diagnoses from clinical symptoms, serum thyroxine, TRAb, thyroid ultrasound and orbital computed tomography. CDR1 is SNHLY, CDR2 FYNNEI, per germline. The CDR3 totals 16 residues. The ends lost 6 bases at V and 4 bases at J; junction bases unmatched: 11. This sample was included in a study of Graves' ophthalmopathy and Graves' hyperthyroidism. Points from the study as a whole: A classifier, a 13-signature model, separated ophthalmopathy from stable hyperthyroidism with approximately 88% sensitivity and over 70% specificity.

Amplification of TCR beta CDR3 regions used RNA transcripts. Amplification began with first-round RT-PCR using HTBI primers, then second-round multiplex PCR was performed. In TCRdb, the multiplex PCR reads were re-called with MiXCR into one record per CDR3 protein. The sample has about 390,000 distinct CDR3 sequences, roughly 15% seen once. Material: peripheral blood. The receptor was isolated from an adult woman with stable Graves' hyperthyroidism. The rearrangement uses TRBV2 and TRBJ1-2; TRBD1 matches 10 bases. The CDR3 DNA is TGTGCCAGCAGCCTTCAACCGGGACAGGGGTTCTATGGCTACACCTTC. As protein: CASSLQPGQGFYGYTF.